This entry is about one TCR beta chain. Trimming left V 6 bases short and J 0 bases short, with 8 bases between. The CDR3 sequence is 13 residues long. The germline gives CDR1 MNHNS, CDR2 SASEGT. This sample's time point: pretreatment peripheral blood. Each patient gave between 1 and 8 samples of peripheral blood mononuclear cells, which were collected pretreatment and during treatment. This specimen belongs to a study of PD-L1 blockade in urothelial cancer. TCRdb's table, derived via immunoSEQ multiplex PCR, lists solely in-frame clones and lacks some. The table lists 40,000 to 60,000 clones, less than 85% of them singletons.

The source was PBMCs, collected around atezolizumab (anti-PD-L1) treatment. The origin of this receptor is a man aged 65 to 85 with urothelial cancer. The chain joins TRBV6-1 to TRBJ1-2; maybe TRBD1 (5 bases). This chain's CDR3 is CASSAGSNYGYTF. The CDR3 coding sequence is TGTGCCAGCAGCGCAGGGTCTAACTATGGCTACACCTTC.